One sample yielded the 27 T cell receptor beta chains listed below, sequenced in a study of T cell repertoires in aging, cancer and after chemotherapy. TCR beta rearrangements were amplified from peripheral blood genomic DNA. Multiplex touch-down PCR with TRB-A/B primers amplified rearranged V-D-J TRB sequences. TCRdb re-called the multiplex PCR reads with MiXCR, one entry per CDR3 protein. Of 6,500 to 8,000 distinct CDR3 sequences listed, approximately 28% are singletons. Sequenced input: blood. The receptors were gathered from a human donor with a blood cancer.

This rearrangement joins TRBV5-4 to TRBJ1-2, with D possibly being TRBD1 (5 bases). The V end was cut by 0 bases, the J end by 6 bases, with 18 bases between. CDR1 is SGHNT and CDR2 is YYREEE in the germline V gene (reference sequence). This CDR3 region has 16 residues. In DNA, the CDR3 is TGTGCCAGCAGCTTGGATGGCAGGGTGGGGAAGGATGGCTACACCTTC. Its protein product is CASSLDGRVGKDGYTF.

By sample fraction, this clonotype is medium-sized. The chain employs TRBV27 and TRBJ2-2; D gene unclear. Germline V gene data show CDR1 as MNHEY and CDR2 as SMNVEV (reference sequence). The CDR3 loop spans 16 amino acids. V lost 3 bases and J lost 2, with 13 bases in between. Written as DNA, the CDR3 is TGTGCCAGCAGTTTCTCCTTGGGCAGTAACACCGGGGAGCTGTTTTTT. Protein product: CASSFSLGSNTGELFF.

The table lists this clonotype with a few counts. The CDR3, as DNA: TGTGCCAGCACCCCCTCCCACCCGACACGAGATACGCAGTATTTT. Its translation is CASTPSHPTRDTQYF. The chain couples TRBV27 to TRBJ2-3; D unresolved. The germline V gene encodes CDR1 MNHEY and CDR2 SMNVEV (reference sequence). Trimming pared 7 bases from V and 5 bases from J, leaving 19 bases between. This CDR3 is built from 15 residues.

The chain has TRBV6-1 and TRBJ1-2; 7 bases are a match to TRBD1. This CDR3 spans 14 amino acids. V trimming: 0 bases; J trimming: 8 bases; junction bases outside the gene matches: 6. The germline V gene has CDR1 MNHNS and CDR2 SASEGT. The CDR3 region has the DNA TGTGCCAGCAGTGAAGCTGAGGGGGCGGGGGGCTACACCTTC. It encodes CASSEAEGAGGYTF.

The sample holds a few counts of this clonotype. The rearrangement joins TRBV5-5 to TRBJ2-7; 8 bases agree with TRBD2. The V gene end was trimmed by 3 bases and the J gene end by 7 bases; junction bases not matched to a gene: 9. The CDR3 loop spans 14 amino acids. Per the germline V gene, CDR1 is SGHKS and CDR2 is YYEKEE (reference sequence). The CDR3 DNA follows: TGTGCCAGCAGCTCGGGGGGGGGAGTACGGGAGCAGTACTTC. The encoded protein is CASSSGGGVREQYF.

This clonotype was detected only a few times. The chain recombines TRBV5-4 with TRBJ1-1; D unclear. Germline lookup yields CDR1 SGHNT and CDR2 YYREEE (reference sequence). V dropped 0 bases and J dropped 3 bases, with 12 bases sitting between them. CDR3 length: 15 residues. CDR3 bases: TGTGCCAGCAGCTTGGGAAGAAATGGGGACACTGAAGCTTTCTTT. It yields the protein CASSLGRNGDTEAFF.

Sample share makes this clonotype medium-sized (0.01 to 0.1%). The chain has TRBV27 and TRBJ2-7; 7 bases map to TRBD2. Germline values: CDR1 MNHEY, CDR2 SMNVEV (reference sequence). V shed 1 base and J 2 bases; nucleotides not matched to a gene: 5. The CDR3 sequence is 15 residues long. CDR3 residues: CASSLWSGAPYEQYF. The CDR3 coding sequence is TGTGCCAGCAGTTTATGGAGCGGGGCACCCTACGAGCAGTACTTC.

In this sample, this clonotype is medium-sized (0.01 to 0.1%). The V gene is TRBV15, the J gene TRBJ2-1; 10 bases agree with TRBD2. V gave up 8 bases and J gave up 6 bases; unmatched junction bases: 10. Germline lookup yields CDR1 LNHNV and CDR2 YYDKDF (reference sequence). The CDR3 is 15 amino acids. CDR3 bases: TGTGCCACCTCACCACTAGCGGGGAGCTCCAATGAGCAGTTCTTC. Translating it yields CATSPLAGSSNEQFF.

This sequence joins TRBV12-3 or TRBV12-4 and TRBJ2-2; D is uncertain. Trimming left V 2 bases short and J 2 bases short, with 6 bases between. This CDR3 has 14 amino acids. The CDR3 DNA sequence: TGTGCCAGCAGTTTACGACACAACACCGGGGAGCTGTTTTTT. The encoded protein is CASSLRHNTGELFF.

The V and J genes are TRBV19 and TRBJ1-2; D remains ambiguous. V was clipped by 5 bases and J by 4 bases, with 11 bases between them. Germline-derived CDR1 and CDR2 are LNHDA and SQIVND (reference sequence). The CDR3 contains 13 residues. CDR3 bases: TGTGCCAGTAGTCAGTCGGAGATCTATGGCTACACCTTC. Translation gives CASSQSEIYGYTF. Using reference TRBV19 and TRBJ1-2 for the parts outside the CDR3, the full variable domain is DGGITQSPKYLFRKEGQNVTLSCEQNLNHDAMYWYRQDPGQGLRLIYYSQIVNDFQKGDIAEGYSVSREKKESFPLTVTSAQKNPTAFYLCASSQSEIYGYTFGSGTRLTVV.

The chain couples TRBV24-1 to TRBJ1-3; TRBD1 matches at 7 bases. This CDR3 is built from 15 residues. Losses at the gene ends were 7 bases for V and 0 bases for J; bases not matched to a gene: 5. Germline CDR1 is KGHDR and CDR2 is SFDVKD. Here the CDR3 reads CATRGQPPSGNTIYF. In DNA form, the CDR3 reads TGTGCCACCAGGGGACAGCCTCCCTCTGGAAACACCATATATTTT.

V usage is TRBV5-4 and J usage is TRBJ2-5, with 7 bases identical to TRBD2. The germline gives CDR1 SGHNT, CDR2 YYREEE (reference sequence). The CDR3 consists of 14 residues. Trimming removed 5 bases from V and 2 bases from J; junction bases left unmatched: 6. This CDR3 reads CASSGGGGQETQYF. CDR3 DNA sequence: TGTGCCAGCAGTGGGGGGGGGGGGCAAGAGACCCAGTACTTC.

In its sample, this clonotype is medium-sized. The chain couples TRBV5-4 to TRBJ2-1; TRBD2 matches at 11 bases. The CDR3 has 18 amino acids. V gave up 1 base and J gave up 4 bases; unmatched junction bases: 10. Germline CDR1 and CDR2: SGHNT and YYREEE (reference sequence). The CDR3 DNA reads as TGTGCCAGCAGCTTGCTTCCCTTGGGGACTAGCGGTTACAATGAGCAGTTCTTC. It translates to CASSLLPLGTSGYNEQFF.

The chain is built from TRBV6-5 and TRBJ2-7; D is perhaps TRBD1 (7 bases). The germline gives CDR1 MNHEY, CDR2 SVGAGI. This CDR3 is 15 amino acids long. With 5 bases removed from V and 5 bases from J, the gap between germline ends came to 19 bases. The CDR3 protein is CASSEGDAGGNEQYF. The DNA of the CDR3 is TGTGCCAGCAGTGAAGGTGACGCAGGGGGGAACGAGCAGTACTTC.

Worth noting for this clonotype: A much bigger clone sits one base away, suggesting this may be a read error. The J gene is TRBJ2-3, the V gene TRBV6-4; no firm D call. The CDR3 totals 15 residues. The germline CDR1 and CDR2 sequences are MRHNA and SNTAGT. The CDR3 bases are TGTGCCAGCAGTTACTCTGTGGGGAAGACAGATACGCAGTATTTT. It yields the protein CASSYSVGKTDTQYF.

As for this clonotype: A read error is possible here, since a much larger clone lies one base away. The chain employs TRBV11-3 and TRBJ1-5, with 7 bases matching TRBD1. CDR3 length equals 14 residues. Germline CDR1 SGHNT, CDR2 YENEEA. The CDR3 protein is CASSSGGPNQPQDF. The CDR3 DNA reads TGTGCCAGCTCCTCAGGGGGTCCCAATCAGCCCCAGGATTTT.

Judged by abundance, this clonotype is medium-sized. The rearrangement uses TRBV30 and TRBJ1-6; D is undetermined. Germline V gene lookup returns CDR1 GTSNPN and CDR2 SVGIG (reference sequence). V was clipped by 1 base and J by 5 bases, with 6 bases between them. This CDR3 region has 13 residues. The CDR3 loop is CAWSGTHNSPLHF. CDR3 in DNA: TGTGCCTGGAGTGGCACGCATAATTCACCCCTCCACTTT.

In this sample, this clonotype turned up a few times. This chain uses TRBV6-5 with TRBJ2-7, with 12 bases fitting TRBD1. Germline values: CDR1 MNHEY, CDR2 SVGAGI. CDR3 length equals 13 residues. V trimming: 8 bases; J trimming: 7 bases; junction bases outside the gene matches: 6. The CDR3 protein is CASRGQGAGEQYF. In DNA form, the CDR3 reads TGTGCCAGCCGGGGACAGGGGGCGGGGGAGCAGTACTTC.

This clonotype is labeled medium-sized. The rearrangement links TRBV6-2 or TRBV6-3 to TRBJ2-2; D not certain. V lost 2 bases, J lost 0 bases, and 10 bases lay in between. This CDR3 has 16 residues. The germline gives CDR1 MNHEY, CDR2 SVGEGT. The CDR3 protein is CASSYGNEPNTGELFF. The CDR3 region has the DNA TGTGCCAGCAGTTACGGCAACGAACCGAACACCGGGGAGCTGTTTTTT.

The chain has TRBV5-1 and TRBJ2-1; D call uncertain. The V end lost 3 bases, the J end lost 5 bases, and 9 bases lay between the germline ends. The CDR3 is made up of 13 amino acids. Germline-derived CDR1 and CDR2 are SGHRS and YFSETQ. In DNA form, the CDR3 reads TGCGCCAGCAGCTCAGGAATTAACAATGAGCAGTTCTTC. Amino acids: CASSSGINNEQFF. Full variable domain (missing parts from reference TRBV5-1 and TRBJ2-1): KAGVTQTPRYLIKTRGQQVTLSCSPISGHRSVSWYQQTPGQGLQFLFEYFSETQRNKGNFPGRFSGRQFSNSRSEMNVSTLELGDSALYLCASSSGINNEQFFGPGTRLTVL.

The CDR3 DNA reads as TGTGCCAGCAGTGGGACAGATACCAATGAGCAGTTCTTC. It specifies CASSGTDTNEQFF. This sequence joins TRBV6-4 and TRBJ2-1, with D possibly being TRBD1 (6 bases). Germline CDR1 MRHNA, CDR2 SNTAGT. The CDR3 runs to 13 residues. The V end lost 4 bases, the J end lost 6 bases, and 10 bases lay between the germline ends.

The rearrangement links TRBV12-3 or TRBV12-4 to TRBJ1-1; the D is unclear. The CDR3 has 14 amino acids. V was clipped by 6 bases and J by 5 bases, with 16 bases between them. Written as DNA, the CDR3 is TGTGCCAGCAGCGGCAGGACGAGAGGGACTGAAGCTTTCTTT. Amino acids: CASSGRTRGTEAFF.

This clonotype is labeled medium-sized. The chain combines TRBV6-6 with TRBJ2-3, with 8 bases matching TRBD1. Germline V gene data show CDR1 as MNHNY and CDR2 as SVGAGI (reference sequence). Germline trimming cut 6 bases from V and 3 bases from J; bases unmatched to any gene: 11. The CDR3 length is 16 residues. The CDR3 nucleotides read TGTGCCAGCAGCCCCTCCCAGGGGGCGCCGACAGATACGCAGTATTTT. Its translation is CASSPSQGAPTDTQYF.

Notes on this clonotype: A junction end diverges from the germline sequence, so it may reflect a read error. This chain joins TRBV7-9 and TRBJ2-4; D possibly matches TRBD1 or TRBD2 (7 bases each). CDR1 SEHNR and CDR2 FQNEAQ come from the germline V gene (reference sequence). There are 12 residues in the CDR3. The DNA for the CDR3 is TGTGTCAGCAGCACCCAGGGGGGGATTCAGTACTTC. Translating gives CVSSTQGGIQYF.

This clonotype is labeled medium-sized. The genes are TRBV30 and TRBJ2-3; the D is unclear. Germline V CDR1 and CDR2: GTSNPN, SVGIG (reference sequence). V was shortened by 4 bases and J by 5 bases, with 7 bases between the two germline ends. This CDR3 contains 11 residues. The CDR3 protein is CAWNLLDTQYF. CDR3 in DNA: TGTGCCTGGAACCTCCTAGATACGCAGTATTTT.

The chain recombines TRBV4-3 with TRBJ1-2, with 7 bases lining up with TRBD1. Germline assignment: CDR1 LGHNA and CDR2 YSLEER. The J segment lost 8 bases and the V segment lost 4 bases, leaving 7 bases of the junction unmatched. The length of the CDR3 is 13 residues. The CDR3: CASSLYTGQGYTF. Here the CDR3 DNA reads TGCGCCAGCAGCCTCTACACGGGACAGGGCTACACCTTC.

This clonotype is large in the sample. The rearrangement links TRBV29-1 to TRBJ2-5, with TRBD1 matching over 8 bases. Germline CDR1 SQVTM, CDR2 ANQGSEA. V lost 7 bases to trimming and J lost 2 bases; unmatched junction nucleotides: 6. This CDR3 has 13 amino acids. CDR3 sequence: CSAGQGGQETQYF. For the CDR3, the DNA is TGCAGCGCTGGACAGGGTGGGCAAGAGACCCAGTACTTC.